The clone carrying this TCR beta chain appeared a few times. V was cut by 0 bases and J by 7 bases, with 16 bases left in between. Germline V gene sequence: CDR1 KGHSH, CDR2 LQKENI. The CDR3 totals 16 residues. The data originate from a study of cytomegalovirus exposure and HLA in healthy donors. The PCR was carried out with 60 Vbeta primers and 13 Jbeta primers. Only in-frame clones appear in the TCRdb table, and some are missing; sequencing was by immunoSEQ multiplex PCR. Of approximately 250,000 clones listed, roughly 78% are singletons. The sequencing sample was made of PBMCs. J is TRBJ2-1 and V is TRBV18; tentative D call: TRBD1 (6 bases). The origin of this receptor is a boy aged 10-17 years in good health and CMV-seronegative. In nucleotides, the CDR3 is TGTGCCAGCTCACCACCGCAGGGGTTTTTAACAAATGAGCAGTTCTTC. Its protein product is CASSPPQGFLTNEQFF.